This T cell receptor beta chain was documented in a study of identical twins. Study results and limitations: Excess low generation probability was seen in twin-shared out-of-frame alpha sequences.

On this clonotype itself: Its antigen is as yet unknown.

TCRdb independently ran MiXCR on the 5' RACE reads; one entry per CDR3 protein. In the table there are about 520,000 distinct CDR3 sequences, less than 25% of which are singletons. Germline V CDR1 and CDR2: SQVTM, ANQGSEA. The CDR3 sequence is 12 residues long. V was cut by 4 bases and J by 2 bases, with 9 bases left in between. These data are also associated with another study on T cells expressing NK-cell markers. Per that paper: Several donors' CD3+CD56-NKG2C+ cells were dominated by the same clonotypes.

Sequenced material: CD4+ T cells sorted from blood. This chain joins TRBV29-1 and TRBJ2-7; perhaps TRBD1 as D (6 bases). The TCR sequence derives from a woman aged 18-30 years in good health. CDR3 coding DNA: TGCAGCGTTGGAGGACAGACCTACGAGCAGTACTTC. Translating gives CSVGGQTYEQYF.